The 10 T cell receptor beta chains below were found in one sample sequenced in a study of OX40 agonist ivuxolimab in advanced cancers. TCRdb keeps only in-frame clones here, not all; method: immunoSEQ multiplex PCR. This sample yields around 88,000 clones, of which about 90% are seen a single time; roughly 0.5% belongs to the top ten. The sample was CD4+ or CD8+ T cells sorted from blood, taken in a trial of the OX40 agonist ivuxolimab. These receptors all come from an adult with an advanced solid tumor such as melanoma, head and neck, liver or kidney cancer.

The CDR3 coding sequence is TGTGCCACCAAAGACAGGTCGGATTACGAGCAGTACTTC. Protein product: CATKDRSDYEQYF. The rearrangement uses TRBV10-3 and TRBJ2-7; a possible D gene is TRBD1 (6 bases). V shed 10 bases and J shed 4 bases, with 17 bases lying between them. The CDR3 covers 13 residues. Germline V lookup: CDR1 ENHRY, CDR2 SYGVKD.

The genes are TRBV9 and TRBJ2-1, with 14 positions matching TRBD2. The CDR3 is 15 residues long. V lost 4 bases to trimming and J lost 8 bases; unmatched junction nucleotides: 5. Germline loops: CDR1 SGDLS, CDR2 YYNGEE. CDR3 sequence reads: CASSLGLAGVDEQFF. The CDR3 DNA reads as TGTGCCAGCAGCTTGGGACTAGCGGGGGTTGATGAGCAGTTCTTC.

This chain uses TRBV29-1 with TRBJ2-1; D ambiguous. Deletions cut 2 bases from V and 9 bases from J, with 14 bases between. CDR3 size: 13 residues. In germline, CDR1 is SQVTM, CDR2 ANQGSEA. The CDR3 reads CSVERVFRPEQFF. CDR3 DNA: TGCAGCGTTGAAAGGGTTTTCCGTCCTGAGCAGTTCTTC.

J is TRBJ2-3 and V is TRBV7-3, with TRBD2 matching over 7 bases. Germline CDR1 reads SGHTA; CDR2 reads FQGTGA. The J segment lost 4 bases and the V segment lost 4 bases, leaving 8 bases of the junction unmatched. CDR3 length: 15 residues. CDR3 loop: CASSYAPGGADTQYF. The CDR3 DNA follows: TGTGCCAGCAGCTATGCCCCGGGGGGAGCAGATACGCAGTATTTT.

The chain is built from TRBV2 and TRBJ2-3, with a tentative D call TRBD2 (6 bases). The CDR3 has 15 amino acids. The germline CDR1 and CDR2 sequences are SNHLY and FYNNEI. V shed 5 bases and J shed 1 base, with 13 bases lying between them. The chain's CDR3 is CASSTGVAGTDTQYF. CDR3 DNA: TGTGCCAGCAGTACCGGGGTAGCGGGCACAGATACGCAGTATTTT.

The chain couples TRBV9 to TRBJ2-2; TRBD2 is a possible D gene (6 bases). Looked up from germline, CDR1 is SGDLS and CDR2 is YYNGEE. V dropped 0 bases and J dropped 3 bases, with 9 bases sitting between them. CDR3 length equals 15 residues. The CDR3: CASSVEGLHTGELFF. The CDR3 DNA reads TGTGCCAGCAGCGTAGAGGGACTGCACACCGGGGAGCTGTTTTTT.

This clone was picked up a small number of times. The chain is built from TRBV6-6 and TRBJ1-2, with a tentative D call TRBD1 (6 bases). Trimming took 6 bases from V and 2 from J, leaving 13 bases between them. This CDR3 spans 14 amino acids. CDR1 is MNHNY and CDR2 is SVGAGI in the germline V gene (reference sequence). CDR3 residues: CASRLQGRNYGYTF. Written as DNA, the CDR3 is TGTGCCAGCAGACTACAGGGTCGAAACTATGGCTACACCTTC.

The gene calls are TRBV7-2 and TRBJ2-7; 11 bases are shared with TRBD2. From germline, CDR1 is SGHTA and CDR2 FQGNSA. The J segment lost 0 bases and the V segment lost 3 bases, leaving 1 base of the junction unmatched. The CDR3 has 15 residues. The chain's CDR3 is CASSFSGGASYEQYF. In DNA form, the CDR3 reads TGTGCCAGCAGCTTTAGCGGGGGGGCCTCCTACGAGCAGTACTTC.

The chain carries TRBV6-5 and TRBJ1-2, with TRBD1 as a possible D gene (5 bases). The CDR3 totals 14 residues. Trimming stripped 6 bases from V and 4 bases from J, with 15 bases between. CDR1 MNHEY and CDR2 SVGAGI come from the germline V gene. CDR3 in amino acids: CASSPLGGIYGYTF. CDR3 coding DNA: TGTGCCAGCAGCCCCCTGGGGGGAATCTATGGCTACACCTTC.

The rearrangement joins TRBV2 to TRBJ2-5; 7 positions agree with TRBD2. The V segment lost 4 bases and the J segment 5 bases; nucleotides outside the gene matches: 10. Germline values: CDR1 SNHLY, CDR2 FYNNEI. The CDR3 is 15 amino acids. CDR3 residues: CASSVERDGAETQYF. In nucleotides, the CDR3 is TGTGCCAGCAGTGTGGAGCGGGACGGGGCGGAGACCCAGTACTTC.